Listed here are 25 T cell receptor beta chains from one sample, sequenced in a study of blood T cell repertoires in COVID-19 (dated by TCRdb to 2018 to 2021). Libraries were built with the immunoSEQ multiplex PCR assay. TCRdb re-hosts the immuneACCESS table, in-frame sequences only. Its copies lack some clones; in the studies checked, an unresolved V gene accounts for under half of them, and the cause for the rest is not known. This sample has approximately 130,000 clones in its table, and around 86% of those were observed once. The biggest ten clones account for under 20% of the sample. The sample comprised PBMCs or T cells enriched from blood (not recorded which). Source of these receptors: a man aged 30 to 39 who had recovered from COVID-19.

The chain carries TRBV19 and TRBJ1-1; D uncertain. The CDR3 consists of 17 residues. Germline CDR1 and CDR2: LNHDA and SQIVND (reference sequence). V shed 4 bases and J shed 4 bases, with 22 bases lying between them. The CDR3 spells CASSNPLQWREGTEAFF. CDR3 in DNA: TGTGCCAGTAGTAACCCCCTTCAGTGGAGGGAAGGCACTGAAGCTTTCTTT.

CDR3 sequence reads: CASSLGPTGVPTTNYGYTF. The CDR3 DNA follows: TGCGCCAGCAGCTTAGGACCGACAGGGGTTCCCACTACCAACTATGGCTACACCTTC. This sequence joins TRBV5-1 and TRBJ1-2, with 8 bases aligning to TRBD1. CDR3 length: 19 amino acids. From germline, CDR1 is SGHRS and CDR2 YFSETQ. V lost 2 bases to trimming and J lost 2 bases; unmatched junction nucleotides: 17. Complete variable domain (other parts from reference TRBV5-1 and TRBJ1-2): KAGVTQTPRYLIKTRGQQVTLSCSPISGHRSVSWYQQTPGQGLQFLFEYFSETQRNKGNFPGRFSGRQFSNSRSEMNVSTLELGDSALYLCASSLGPTGVPTTNYGYTFGSGTRLTVV.

The sample holds a few counts of this clone. The chain employs TRBV25-1 and TRBJ2-2, with TRBD2 matching over 8 bases. Per germline, CDR1 MGHDK and CDR2 SYGVNS. The J segment lost 5 bases and the V segment lost 7 bases, leaving 3 bases of the junction unmatched. The CDR3 totals 13 residues. The CDR3 region is CASTGLGTGELFF. The CDR3, as DNA: TGTGCCAGCACGGGACTAGGAACCGGGGAGCTGTTTTTT.

The rearrangement links TRBV21-1 to TRBJ2-7; TRBD2, the table's D call, lacks a check against the DNA. TRBV21-1 is a pseudogene segment. The CDR3 sequence is 15 residues long. This CDR3 reads CAAIPDGSSSYEQYV. DNA of the CDR3: TGTGCCGCCATCCCTGACGGTTCTAGCTCCTACGAGCAGTACGTC.

The chain joins TRBV27 to TRBJ1-4; D is uncertain. Trimming removed 5 bases from V and 1 base from J, with 11 bases in between. The CDR3 covers 15 residues. Germline V gives CDR1 MNHEY, CDR2 SMNVEV (reference sequence). The CDR3 sequence is CASSPIRGTNEKLFF. CDR3 nucleotides: TGTGCCAGCAGTCCGATACGAGGAACTAATGAAAAACTGTTTTTT.

The rearrangement uses TRBV5-6 and TRBJ1-6, with D maybe TRBD1 (6 bases). Trimming removed 1 base at V and 8 bases at J, with 13 bases between. The CDR3 has 15 amino acids. The germline CDR1 and CDR2 sequences are SGHDT and YYEEEE. CDR3 loop: CASSLPRGAHSPLHF. Written as DNA, the CDR3 is TGTGCCAGCAGCTTGCCCAGGGGAGCCCATTCACCCCTCCACTTT. Full variable domain (remainder filled in from reference TRBV5-6 and TRBJ1-6): DAGVTQSPTHLIKTRGQQVTLRCSPKSGHDTVSWYQQALGQGPQFIFQYYEEEERQRGNFPDRFSGHQFPNYSSELNVNALLLGDSALYLCASSLPRGAHSPLHFGNGTRLTVT.

This chain uses TRBV27 with TRBJ2-1; 16 bases align to TRBD2. V dropped 4 bases and J dropped 2; count of bases not matched to a gene: 5. Per the germline V gene, CDR1 is MNHEY and CDR2 is SMNVEV (reference sequence). There are 18 residues in the CDR3. The CDR3 DNA is TGTGCCAGCAGTTACCTGGGACTAGCGGGGGGGGCCTACAATGAGCAGTTCTTC. As protein: CASSYLGLAGGAYNEQFF.

The chain joins TRBV6-2 or TRBV6-3 to TRBJ2-2; weak D call: TRBD1 (5 bases). The germline CDR1 and CDR2 sequences are MNHEY and SVGEGT. The CDR3 spans 14 residues. V gave up 2 bases and J gave up 4 bases, with 8 bases separating them. The CDR3 spells CASSYQGFTGELFF. The CDR3 DNA sequence: TGTGCCAGCAGTTACCAGGGTTTCACCGGGGAGCTGTTTTTT.

J is TRBJ2-1 and V is TRBV9, with 15 bases lining up with TRBD2. CDR1 is SGDLS and CDR2 is YYNGEE in the germline V gene. Unmatched junction bases numbered 19, after V lost 3 bases and J lost 0 bases. The CDR3 contains 23 residues. CDR3 region: CASSATRSPGLAGGWSSYNEQFF. In nucleotides, the CDR3 is TGTGCCAGCAGCGCAACCCGGTCTCCGGGACTAGCGGGGGGCTGGAGCTCCTACAATGAGCAGTTCTTC.

This clone was observed a single time. The chain recombines TRBV5-5 with TRBJ1-1; 7 nucleotides align to TRBD1. The ends lost 0 bases at V and 7 bases at J; junction bases unmatched: 6. Per germline, CDR1 SGHKS and CDR2 YYEKEE (reference sequence). The CDR3 loop spans 14 amino acids. CDR3 DNA: TGTGCCAGCAGCTTGGCTGGGACAGCCCATGAAGCTTTCTTT. This translates into CASSLAGTAHEAFF.

This clone was detected only once. This rearrangement joins TRBV2 to TRBJ1-2; D uncertain. CDR1 SNHLY and CDR2 FYNNEI come from the germline V gene. Trimming removed 6 bases from V and 5 bases from J, with 13 bases in between. CDR3 length equals 13 residues. CDR3 sequence (DNA): TGTGCCAGCAGCGCGGCGGGAAATTATGGCTACACCTTC. This sequence encodes CASSAAGNYGYTF.

The table lists this clone with a count of one. The rearrangement uses TRBV6-5 and TRBJ2-4, with unresolved D. The CDR3 has 11 residues. Germline CDR1 reads MNHEY; CDR2 reads SVGAGI. V was cut by 7 bases and J by 8 bases, with 9 bases left in between. The CDR3 DNA is TGTGCCAGCACCCAAACGGACATTCAGTACTTC. This sequence encodes CASTQTDIQYF.

V is TRBV19 and J is TRBJ1-1; the D gene is possibly TRBD1 (5 bases). CDR3 length equals 13 residues. V lost 7 bases, J lost 4 bases, and 13 bases lay in between. Germline CDR1 LNHDA, CDR2 SQIVND (reference sequence). CDR3 sequence reads: CASTTGGFTEAFF. The CDR3, as DNA: TGTGCCAGTACCACCGGGGGGTTCACTGAAGCTTTCTTT.

The chain recombines TRBV2 with TRBJ1-4; 10 bases are shared with TRBD1. Germline V gives CDR1 SNHLY, CDR2 FYNNEI. This CDR3 comprises 17 residues. Losses at the gene ends were 6 bases for V and 5 bases for J; bases not matched to a gene: 12. CDR3 nucleotides: TGTGCCAGCAGGATGACAGGGGGCCGGAGTCGAAATGAAAAACTGTTTTTT. Its protein is CASRMTGGRSRNEKLFF. The full variable domain, with the rest looked up from reference TRBV2 and TRBJ1-4, is EPEVTQTPSHQVTQMGQEVILRCVPISNHLYFYWYRQILGQKVEFLVSFYNNEISEKSEIFDDQFSVERPDGSNFTLKIRSTKLEDSAMYFCASRMTGGRSRNEKLFFGSGTQLSVL.

The rearrangement links TRBV4-1 to TRBJ1-6, with TRBD1 matching over 7 bases. Germline V gene sequence: CDR1 MGHRA, CDR2 YSYEKL. Losses at the gene ends were 7 bases for V and 9 bases for J; bases not matched to a gene: 6. CDR3 length: 13 residues. DNA for the CDR3: TGCGCCAGCACCGGGACAGATAGTTCACCCCTCCACTTT. Its translation: CASTGTDSSPLHF.

This chain connects TRBV6-6 to TRBJ2-2; TRBD1 is a possible D gene (6 bases). V was clipped by 0 bases and J by 6 bases, with 14 bases between them. From germline, CDR1 is MNHNY and CDR2 SVGAGI (reference sequence). This CDR3 region has 16 residues. This chain's CDR3 is CASSYSGTRSSGELFF. The CDR3 DNA sequence: TGTGCCAGCAGTTACTCCGGGACACGGTCTTCCGGGGAGCTGTTTTTT.

The genes are TRBV6-4 and TRBJ2-5; 8 bases line up with TRBD1. The CDR3 is made up of 15 amino acids. Losses at the gene ends were 4 bases for V and 1 base for J; bases not matched to a gene: 5. In germline, CDR1 is MRHNA, CDR2 SNTAGT. CDR3 in amino acids: CASSATGGLQETQYF. CDR3 nucleotides: TGTGCCAGCAGTGCAACAGGGGGTCTCCAAGAGACCCAGTACTTC.

The genes are TRBV29-1 and TRBJ1-6; 8 nucleotides agree with TRBD1. V lost 7 bases and J lost 3; bases outside the gene matches: 5. The CDR3 consists of 14 residues. Germline V gene sequence: CDR1 SQVTM, CDR2 ANQGSEA. In DNA form, the CDR3 reads TGCAGCGCTGAGGACAGGGACTATAATTCACCCCTCCACTTT. This sequence encodes CSAEDRDYNSPLHF.

The chain uses TRBV7-9 and TRBJ2-5, with D unresolved. Trimming took off 6 bases at V and 2 bases at J, with 16 bases between the two ends. Germline assignment: CDR1 SEHNR and CDR2 FQNEAQ (reference sequence). The CDR3 runs to 15 residues. For the CDR3, the DNA is TGTGCCAGCAGTGCCCCGTACAGCCTTCAAGAGACCCAGTACTTC. Residues: CASSAPYSLQETQYF.

V is TRBV2 and J is TRBJ1-2; D is ambiguous. The germline CDR1 and CDR2 sequences are SNHLY and FYNNEI. The CDR3 totals 13 residues. V was pared by 9 bases and J by 7 bases, with 18 bases between. The DNA of the CDR3 is TGTGCCAGTGCGGCGGAAGGTTTCGCTGGCTACACCTTC. Translating it yields CASAAEGFAGYTF.

The chain has TRBV7-7 and TRBJ2-5, with a possible D match to TRBD2 (6 bases). CDR3 length equals 15 residues. V dropped 4 bases and J dropped 5 bases, with 17 bases sitting between them. Germline CDR1 is SSHAT and CDR2 is FNYEAQ (reference sequence). DNA for the CDR3: TGTGCCAGCAGCTACTCCGCCGGGACTGGGGAGACCCAGTACTTC. Protein sequence: CASSYSAGTGETQYF.

This chain uses TRBV3-1 (or the pseudogene TRBV3-2) with TRBJ2-1; D might be TRBD2 (5 bases). CDR1 is LGHDT, CDR2 YNNKEL, per germline (reference sequence). CDR3 size: 14 residues. V was shortened by 1 base and J by 9 bases, with 13 bases between the two germline ends. The CDR3 is CASSQGRSVSEQFF. DNA for the CDR3: TGTGCCAGCAGCCAAGGGAGGAGCGTATCTGAGCAGTTCTTC.

The chain joins TRBV7-9 to TRBJ1-4, with D perhaps TRBD1 (5 bases). Germline V CDR1 and CDR2: SEHNR, FQNEAQ (reference sequence). Trimming stripped 4 bases from V and 3 bases from J, with 15 bases between. The CDR3 extends over 16 amino acids. CDR3 sequence (DNA): TGTGCCAGCAGCTCCCAGTCGGGGGGGGCTAATGAAAAACTGTTTTTT. Residues: CASSSQSGGANEKLFF.

The chain has TRBV3-1 (or the pseudogene TRBV3-2) and TRBJ1-1, with TRBD1 as a possible D gene (6 bases). The CDR3 has 14 residues. CDR1 and CDR2 from the germline V gene are LGHDT and YNNKEL (reference sequence). The ends were cut back, 2 bases at V and 8 bases at J, with 15 bases in the middle. CDR3 protein: CASSQSMSGGEAFF. CDR3 nucleotides: TGTGCCAGCAGCCAAAGCATGTCGGGGGGCGAAGCTTTCTTT.

This clone has a handful of counts. The rearrangement uses TRBV2 and TRBJ2-5; 9 bases are shared with TRBD2. This CDR3 has 17 amino acids. CDR1 SNHLY and CDR2 FYNNEI come from the germline V gene. V was clipped by 4 bases and J by 7 bases; unmatched bases: 16. The CDR3 bases are TGTGCCAGCAGTGTAGGGACTAGCCGGAGGGGTTGGGGGACCCAGTACTTC. Its translation: CASSVGTSRRGWGTQYF.